Below are 4 T cell receptor beta chains sequenced from a single sample in a study of blood T cell repertoires in COVID-19. The repertoire was sequenced with immunoSEQ multiplex PCR; TCRdb's copy has only in-frame clones and lacks some. The profile shows approximately 97,000 clones, just under 85% of them singletons. The sequencing sample was made of peripheral blood. These receptors were taken from a man aged 35-49 years with active or convalescent COVID-19.

The chain recombines TRBV5-1 with TRBJ2-7; 13 bases fit TRBD2. This CDR3 is 16 amino acids long. The V segment lost 3 bases and the J segment 2 bases; nucleotides outside the gene matches: 5. CDR1 is SGHRS and CDR2 is YFSETQ in the germline V gene. In DNA form, the CDR3 reads TGCGCCAGCAGCTCCCGCGGACTAGCGGGGGCCTACGAGCAGTACTTC. Translated: CASSSRGLAGAYEQYF. Based on the CDR3 plus reference TRBV5-1 and TRBJ2-7, the full variable domain is KAGVTQTPRYLIKTRGQQVTLSCSPISGHRSVSWYQQTPGQGLQFLFEYFSETQRNKGNFPGRFSGRQFSNSRSEMNVSTLELGDSALYLCASSSRGLAGAYEQYFGPGTRLTVT.

The chain recombines TRBV30 with TRBJ2-3; a weak D match, TRBD2 (5 bases). In germline, CDR1 is GTSNPN, CDR2 SVGIG (reference sequence). This CDR3 has 12 residues. V was clipped by 4 bases and J by 6 bases, with 11 bases between them. CDR3 sequence reads: CAWTAGGDTQYF. The CDR3 region has the DNA TGTGCCTGGACCGCGGGCGGGGATACGCAGTATTTT.

The gene calls are TRBV27 and TRBJ1-6; 9 bases fit TRBD1. The CDR3 is made up of 15 amino acids. The V segment lost 3 bases and the J segment 6 bases; nucleotides outside the gene matches: 3. Germline CDR1 and CDR2: MNHEY and SMNVEV (reference sequence). The CDR3 region has the DNA TGTGCCAGCAGTTTCTCGACAGGGGGTAATTCACCCCTCCACTTT. Amino acid sequence: CASSFSTGGNSPLHF.

The rearrangement links TRBV6-5 to TRBJ1-4; 9 bases fit TRBD1. The ends lost 5 bases at V and 8 bases at J; junction bases unmatched: 9. The CDR3 loop spans 15 amino acids. CDR1 and CDR2 from the germline V gene are MNHEY and SVGAGI. CDR3 in amino acids: CASSPRAGQGEKLFF. The CDR3 DNA is TGTGCCAGCAGTCCACGGGCGGGACAGGGCGAAAAACTGTTTTTT.